The rows below give T cell receptor beta chains drawn from one sample of a study of T cell changes during pregnancy in multiple sclerosis. TCRdb's copy holds only in-frame clones and misses some; the assay was immunoSEQ multiplex PCR. This table holds tens of thousands of clones, roughly 94% found once. Sequenced material: peripheral blood, taken in the third trimester of pregnancy. These receptor sequences come from a female donor with multiple sclerosis, enrolled in a pregnancy study. The CDR3 runs from the conserved cysteine through the conserved F or W. A D gene is named only where the DNA matches it firmly. Clone sizes are given selectively: once, few, many, or a class where the clone is expanded.

j_call: TRBJ2-5
clone_size: NA
d_call: TRBD1
v_call: TRBV27
cdr3_nt: TGTGCCAGCAGTTTATCGGGGGACAGGGATCAAGAGACCCAGTACTTC
cdr3_aa: CASSLSGDRDQETQYF

j_call: TRBJ2-1
clone_size: NA
d_call: NA
v_call: TRBV25-1
cdr3_nt: TGTGCCAGCAGTGAATACCAGGGGGGCCCCCACAATGAGCAGTTCTTC
cdr3_aa: CASSEYQGGPHNEQFF

j_call: TRBJ2-4
clone_size: NA
d_call: TRBD2
v_call: TRBV11-2
cdr3_nt: TGTGCCAGCAGCTTGGTAGCGGGAGGGCGGGACATTCAGTACTTC
cdr3_aa: CASSLVAGGRDIQYF

j_call: TRBJ1-2
clone_size: NA
d_call: TRBD1
v_call: TRBV6-6
cdr3_nt: TGTGCCAGCATGAGGGACAGGGCCCTTTCTAACTATGGCTACACCTTC
cdr3_aa: CASMRDRALSNYGYTF

j_call: TRBJ1-5
clone_size: NA
d_call: NA
v_call: TRBV6-1
cdr3_nt: TGTGCCAGCAGTGAGGGCTACAGCTACAATCAGCCCCAGCATTTT
cdr3_aa: CASSEGYSYNQPQHF

j_call: TRBJ1-1
clone_size: NA
d_call: NA
v_call: TRBV12-5
cdr3_nt: TGTGCTAGTGGTTTGGTACTCGGGGACATGAACACTGAAGCTTTCTTT
cdr3_aa: CASGLVLGDMNTEAFF

j_call: TRBJ1-2
clone_size: NA
d_call: NA
v_call: TRBV2
cdr3_nt: TGTGCCAGCAGGACAAGGAAAGGATACTATGGCTACACCTTC
cdr3_aa: CASRTRKGYYGYTF

j_call: TRBJ1-1
clone_size: few
d_call: TRBD1
v_call: TRBV18
cdr3_nt: TGTGCCAGCTCACCAACTTGGACAGGGAACACTGAAGCTTTCTTT
cdr3_aa: CASSPTWTGNTEAFF

j_call: TRBJ1-2
clone_size: NA
d_call: NA
v_call: TRBV29-1
cdr3_nt: TGCAGCGTTGCCCCACACCACCCGCAGGGCTACACCTTC
cdr3_aa: CSVAPHHPQGYTF

j_call: TRBJ2-1
clone_size: NA
d_call: TRBD2
v_call: TRBV5-1
cdr3_nt: TGCGCCAGCAGCCCAGTTACAGGACTAGCGGAGATCAATGAGCAGTTCTTC
cdr3_aa: CASSPVTGLAEINEQFF

j_call: TRBJ2-5
clone_size: NA
d_call: TRBD1
v_call: TRBV29-1
cdr3_nt: TGCAGCGTTGAAGATCAATTGGGACAGGGCGGAGAGACCCAGTACTTC
cdr3_aa: CSVEDQLGQGGETQYF

j_call: TRBJ2-7
clone_size: NA
d_call: NA
v_call: TRBV15
cdr3_nt: TGTGCCACCAGCAGCCCGAACGCGGGAAACGAGCAGTACTTC
cdr3_aa: CATSSPNAGNEQYF

j_call: TRBJ1-1
clone_size: NA
d_call: NA
v_call: TRBV5-5
cdr3_nt: TGTGCCAGCAGCTTGGACGGGCCTACTGGACTTCCAGAAGCTTTCTTT
cdr3_aa: CASSLDGPTGLPEAFF

j_call: TRBJ2-1
clone_size: NA
d_call: TRBD2
v_call: TRBV7-2
cdr3_nt: TGTGCCAGCAGCTTAGCGGGACTAGCGGGAGGGGGGGTCAATGAGCAGTTCTTC
cdr3_aa: CASSLAGLAGGGVNEQFF

j_call: TRBJ2-7
clone_size: NA
d_call: NA
v_call: TRBV5-1
cdr3_nt: TGCGCCAGCAGCTTGGATGGCAGAAACTACGAGCAGTACTTC
cdr3_aa: CASSLDGRNYEQYF

j_call: TRBJ1-1
clone_size: NA
d_call: TRBD1
v_call: TRBV19
cdr3_nt: TGTGCCAGTAGCCCGGGACAGCCGAACACTGAAGCTTTCTTT
cdr3_aa: CASSPGQPNTEAFF

j_call: TRBJ1-3
clone_size: NA
d_call: TRBD1
v_call: TRBV19
cdr3_nt: TGTGCCAGTAGTATACAGGGGGCGCGAGGAAACACCATATATTTT
cdr3_aa: CASSIQGARGNTIYF

j_call: TRBJ2-3
clone_size: NA
d_call: NA
v_call: TRBV7-6
cdr3_nt: TGTGCCAGCAGCTTAGGAGCCAACACAGATACGCAGTATTTT
cdr3_aa: CASSLGANTDTQYF

j_call: TRBJ1-2
clone_size: NA
d_call: NA
v_call: TRBV19
cdr3_nt: TGTGCCAGTATGGAACGGGGTGGCTACACCTTC
cdr3_aa: CASMERGGYTF

j_call: TRBJ2-5
clone_size: NA
d_call: NA
v_call: TRBV27
cdr3_nt: TGTGCCAGCAGGCCCCAGGGGGGCCAAGAGACCCAGTACTTC
cdr3_aa: CASRPQGGQETQYF

j_call: TRBJ2-1
clone_size: NA
d_call: NA
v_call: TRBV27
cdr3_nt: TGTGCCAGCAGTTCATGGGAGAGCTCCTACAATGAGCAGTTCTTC
cdr3_aa: CASSSWESSYNEQFF

j_call: TRBJ2-7
clone_size: NA
d_call: NA
v_call: TRBV4-1
cdr3_nt: TGCGCCAGCAGCCAAGAGGCAGCGAGTGGCTCCTACGAGCAGTACTTC
cdr3_aa: CASSQEAASGSYEQYF

j_call: TRBJ2-7
clone_size: NA
d_call: NA
v_call: TRBV27
cdr3_nt: TGTGCCAGCAGTTCGCGGGGCTACGAGCAGTACTTC
cdr3_aa: CASSSRGYEQYF

j_call: TRBJ2-7
clone_size: NA
d_call: TRBD1
v_call: TRBV7-2
cdr3_nt: TGTGCCAGCAGCTTCCCGCGGGACAGGGGTACCTACGAGCAGTACTTC
cdr3_aa: CASSFPRDRGTYEQYF

j_call: TRBJ1-1
clone_size: NA
d_call: NA
v_call: TRBV12-2
cdr3_nt: TGTGCAAGTCGCTTACTCCCCGGGGGTAAAGACGCTGAAGCTTTCTTT
cdr3_aa: CASRLLPGGKDAEAFF

j_call: TRBJ2-1
clone_size: NA
d_call: TRBD2
v_call: TRBV19
cdr3_nt: TGTGCCAGTAGTACCGGACTAGCGGGAGGGTTTTCCTACAATGAGCAGTTCTTC
cdr3_aa: CASSTGLAGGFSYNEQFF

j_call: TRBJ1-1
clone_size: NA
d_call: TRBD1
v_call: TRBV6-5
cdr3_nt: TGTGCCAGCAGTCGTCGGACAGGGGGCACTGAAGCTTTCTTT
cdr3_aa: CASSRRTGGTEAFF

j_call: TRBJ2-7
clone_size: NA
d_call: NA
v_call: TRBV6-5
cdr3_nt: TGTGCCAGCAGTTACATTGGCAGGGGGGACCTCTACGAGCAGTACTTC
cdr3_aa: CASSYIGRGDLYEQYF

j_call: TRBJ2-7
clone_size: NA
d_call: NA
v_call: TRBV5-4
cdr3_nt: TGTGCCAGCAGCTCCGGGGTGGGGTCATACGAGCAGTACTTC
cdr3_aa: CASSSGVGSYEQYF

j_call: TRBJ2-1
clone_size: NA
d_call: TRBD2
v_call: TRBV19
cdr3_nt: TGTGCCAGTAGTTTTACTAGCGGCCTCTACAATGAGCAGTTCTTC
cdr3_aa: CASSFTSGLYNEQFF

j_call: TRBJ1-1
clone_size: few
d_call: NA
v_call: TRBV9
cdr3_nt: TGTGCCAGCAGCCCCCTCCGGGTTATGAACACTGAAGCTTTCTTT
cdr3_aa: CASSPLRVMNTEAFF

j_call: TRBJ2-1
clone_size: NA
d_call: TRBD1
v_call: TRBV28
cdr3_nt: TGTGCCAGCAGTCGGACAGGGAGCTCCTACAATGAGCAGTTCTTC
cdr3_aa: CASSRTGSSYNEQFF

j_call: TRBJ2-7
clone_size: NA
d_call: NA
v_call: TRBV19
cdr3_nt: TGTGCCAGTAGTGCCCGGGATGTCTGGGAGCAGTACTTC
cdr3_aa: CASSARDVWEQYF

j_call: TRBJ2-1
clone_size: NA
d_call: TRBD2
v_call: TRBV13
cdr3_nt: TGTGCCAGCAGCTCCCCTAGACTAGCGGGAGGGCTATCGCCTTACAATGAGCAGTTCTTC
cdr3_aa: CASSSPRLAGGLSPYNEQFF

j_call: TRBJ2-3
clone_size: NA
d_call: TRBD2
v_call: TRBV19
cdr3_nt: TGTGCCAGTAGCAGCGGGAGGAAAACAGATACGCAGTATTTT
cdr3_aa: CASSSGRKTDTQYF

j_call: TRBJ1-1
clone_size: NA
d_call: NA
v_call: TRBV18
cdr3_nt: TGTGCCAGCTCCCCGGACAGAGCTGAAGCTTTCTTT
cdr3_aa: CASSPDRAEAFF

j_call: TRBJ1-3
clone_size: NA
d_call: TRBD1
v_call: TRBV4-2
cdr3_nt: TGTGCCAGCAGCCAGGCGGGGACAGGAGGAAACACCATATATTTT
cdr3_aa: CASSQAGTGGNTIYF